This T cell receptor beta chain originates from a study of blood T cell repertoires in COVID-19. The V gene's germline CDR1 is SGHRS and CDR2 YFSETQ. This CDR3 has 14 amino acids. The V segment lost 4 bases and the J segment 6 bases; nucleotides outside the gene matches: 5. Some clones are missing from TCRdb's copy, which holds only in-frame ones; the method was immunoSEQ multiplex PCR. Seen here are tens of thousands of clones, about 88% observed once, and the top ten hold around a tenth. Study members were between roughly 18 and 89 years old and lived in some 22 US regions. Symptom resolution, clearance, or two negative PCRs marked the recovered donors of Cohort 3.

This rearrangement joins TRBV5-1 to TRBJ2-3, with 10 bases matching TRBD2. Input material: PBMCs or T cells enriched from blood (not recorded which). This receptor was identified in a woman aged 40-49 years who had recovered from COVID-19. CDR3 in amino acids: CASSASGGGDTQYF. The DNA of the CDR3 is TGCGCCAGCAGCGCCAGCGGGGGGGGCGATACGCAGTATTTT.